This T cell receptor (beta chain) was identified during a study of T cells after somatic rescue of genetic block (dated by TCRdb to the early 2020s). Context from the whole study: What the study looked at was long-term robustness, specifically in a T-cell system that came about through somatic rescue of a genetic block in T-cell development.

On this clone itself: Its antigen is currently not known. Qualities for individual bases were not recorded, and no much larger clone is one base off.

Libraries were made using the immunoSEQ multiplex PCR assay. As stored in TCRdb, this immuneACCESS dataset retains in-frame rearrangements with V and J assigned. A fraction of the clones does not appear; measured against another copy, unresolved V genes explain less than half of the discrepancy, and the remainder lacks a known reason. This sample comprises about 110,000 clones, 90% to 95% of them detected only once. More than 1.4% of the sample goes to the ten largest clones. V was cut back by 1 base and J by 6 bases, leaving a gap of 7 bases between them. Sequences SGHAT (CDR1) and FQNNGV (CDR2) are obtained from the germline V gene. Reading from cysteine to phenylalanine, the CDR3 counts 13 amino acids. Only CDR3 DNA is held: 39 bases, read in frame from base 1.

Sequenced: peripheral blood mononuclear cells (PBMCs). The sequence was collected from a woman between 18 and 29 years old. The chain joins TRBV11-2 to TRBJ2-1; no D gene can be assigned with confidence. The base sequence is TGTGCCAGCAGCTTAGGACGGGTCAATGAGCAGTTCTTC. Translation gives CASSLGRVNEQFF. With the rest looked up from the reference TRBV11-2 and TRBJ2-1 genes rather than sequenced, the full variable domain is EAGVAQSPRYKIIEKRQSVAFWCNPISGHATLYWYQQILGQGPKLLIQFQNNGVVDDSQLPKDRFSAERLKGVDSTLKIQPAKLEDSAVYLCASSLGRVNEQFFGPGTRLTVL.